These 23 T cell receptor beta chains came from one sample sequenced in a study of shared clonotypes between healthy human individuals. Selected positively for CCR7 and CD45RO-negative, naive CD8 cells excluded terminally differentiated effector memory CD45RA+ cells. Profiled with immunoSEQ multiplex PCR; TCRdb holds only in-frame clones, not every one. The repertoire consists of some 2,100,000 clones, with 85% to 95% occurring once and the leading ten covering under 2%. Sample: naive CD8+ T cells from PBMCs. All receptors derive from a man aged 18-30 years in good health. Some clones in this sample may be carry-over from other donors' samples.

The chain is built from TRBV6-1 and TRBJ1-2; TRBD1 matches 12 bases. From germline, CDR1 is MNHNS and CDR2 SASEGT. V gave up 6 bases and J gave up 4 bases; unmatched junction bases: 6. The CDR3 consists of 15 residues. In nucleotides, the CDR3 is TGTGCCAGCAGCGCCAGGGGACAGGGGGCCTATGGCTACACCTTC. This gives the protein CASSARGQGAYGYTF.

This clone was recorded once. The chain is built from TRBV7-2 and TRBJ1-1; a possible D gene is TRBD1 (5 bases). V was cut by 5 bases and J by 3 bases, with 13 bases left in between. CDR1 is SGHTA, CDR2 FQGNSA, per germline. The CDR3 is made up of 14 amino acids. CDR3 loop: CASSGWDDYTEAFF. The DNA of the CDR3 is TGTGCCAGCAGCGGATGGGACGACTACACTGAAGCTTTCTTT.

J is TRBJ2-7 and V is TRBV11-1, with no clear D. The length of the CDR3 is 17 residues. Trimming removed 2 bases from V and 0 bases from J, with 17 bases in between. Germline CDR1 and CDR2: SGHAT and FQDESV (reference sequence). Written as DNA, the CDR3 is TGTGCCAGCAGCTTATTTGGATTGAGCGAGAGCTCCTACGAGCAGTACTTC. Translated, it gives CASSLFGLSESSYEQYF.

V usage is TRBV27 and J usage is TRBJ1-4, with D perhaps TRBD1 (6 bases). The CDR3 consists of 13 residues. Trimming took off 2 bases at V and 14 bases at J, with 15 bases between the two ends. Germline CDR1 and CDR2: MNHEY and SMNVEV (reference sequence). CDR3 amino acids: CASSLGPQGRLFF. The CDR3 DNA reads TGTGCCAGCAGTTTAGGGCCCCAGGGGAGGCTGTTTTTT.

As to this clone: This same CDR3 is encoded by further DNA sequences in the sample. The V gene is TRBV6-5, the J gene TRBJ1-5; D is uncertain. The germline CDR1 and CDR2 sequences are MNHEY and SVGAGI. CDR3 length: 15 amino acids. V dropped 2 bases and J dropped 1 base, with 9 bases sitting between them. The CDR3 coding sequence is TGTGCCAGCAGTTACCGGGTGGGGAGCAATCAGCCCCAGCATTTT. It is translated as CASSYRVGSNQPQHF.

This chain connects TRBV7-9 to TRBJ2-1; D may be TRBD1 or TRBD2 (6 bases each). Trimming took off 3 bases at V and 8 bases at J, with 17 bases between the two ends. The V gene's germline CDR1 is SEHNR and CDR2 FQNEAQ (reference sequence). The CDR3 loop spans 15 amino acids. DNA for the CDR3: TGTGCCAGCAGCTTGAAACGGCCTAGGGGGGATGAGCAGTTCTTC. This translates into CASSLKRPRGDEQFF.

The chain carries TRBV19 and TRBJ2-5; TRBD1 is a possible D gene (6 bases). The CDR3 runs 13 residues. With 5 bases removed from V and 3 bases from J, the gap between germline ends came to 10 bases. Germline values: CDR1 LNHDA, CDR2 SQIVND (reference sequence). The CDR3 spells CASSSRQEETQYF. In nucleotides, the CDR3 is TGTGCCAGTAGTTCACGACAGGAAGAGACCCAGTACTTC. The full variable domain, in which reference TRBV19 and TRBJ2-5 provide the parts outside the CDR3, is DGGITQSPKYLFRKEGQNVTLSCEQNLNHDAMYWYRQDPGQGLRLIYYSQIVNDFQKGDIAEGYSVSREKKESFPLTVTSAQKNPTAFYLCASSSRQEETQYFGPGTRLLVL.

The chain links TRBV2 to TRBJ2-3; 9 positions match TRBD1. J was trimmed by 5 bases and V by 9 bases; bases with no gene match: 9. The CDR3 runs 14 residues. Germline lookup yields CDR1 SNHLY and CDR2 FYNNEI. The CDR3 sequence: CARGGTGSKDTQYF. As DNA, the CDR3 is TGTGCCAGGGGTGGGACAGGGTCCAAAGATACGCAGTATTTT.

This sequence joins TRBV9 and TRBJ2-7; 14 bases match TRBD2. Germline CDR1 SGDLS, CDR2 YYNGEE. Trimming at V came to 3 bases and at J to 3 bases, leaving 5 bases not matched to a gene. The CDR3 spans 16 residues. The CDR3 region has the DNA TGTGCCAGCAGCGCACCCGGGACTAGCGGGAGCTACGAGCAGTACTTC. Protein: CASSAPGTSGSYEQYF.

The rearrangement links TRBV28 to TRBJ2-1; D perhaps matches TRBD2 (5 bases). V was shortened by 1 base and J by 4 bases, with 11 bases between the two germline ends. This CDR3 region has 15 residues. Germline V lookup: CDR1 MDHEN, CDR2 SYDVKM. CDR3 bases: TGTGCCAGCAGTTTATTCCAGCGGACTTACAATGAGCAGTTCTTC. It encodes CASSLFQRTYNEQFF.

The J gene is TRBJ1-5, the V gene TRBV27; perhaps TRBD1 as D (5 bases). The V end was cut by 4 bases, the J end by 7 bases, with 14 bases between. Germline V gene sequence: CDR1 MNHEY, CDR2 SMNVEV (reference sequence). This CDR3 contains 14 residues. As DNA, the CDR3 is TGTGCCAGCAGTTCAGGGTATGTTGGCCAGCCCCAGCATTTT. It codes for CASSSGYVGQPQHF.

This rearrangement joins TRBV5-3 to TRBJ2-3; D remains unclear. TRBV5-3 is placed among ORFs of uncertain function. The CDR3 sequence is 12 residues long. Trimming cost V 1 base and J 4 bases, with 4 bases left between them. CDR3 in amino acids: CARSLKADTQYF. The CDR3 DNA reads TGTGCCAGAAGCTTGAAGGCAGATACGCAGTATTTT.

J is TRBJ2-5 and V is TRBV27; D not certain. The CDR3 loop spans 14 amino acids. Germline V gives CDR1 MNHEY, CDR2 SMNVEV (reference sequence). V lost 3 bases and J lost 4, with 12 bases in between. The CDR3 DNA sequence: TGTGCCAGCAGTTTTGGACCTGTGGGAGAGACCCAGTACTTC. Its translation: CASSFGPVGETQYF.

In this sample, this clone turned up once. The chain links TRBV10-3 to TRBJ2-7; tentatively, D is TRBD1 or TRBD2 (7 bases each). The CDR3 sequence is 15 residues long. The V gene's germline CDR1 is ENHRY and CDR2 SYGVKD. V lost 10 bases, J lost 2 bases, and 21 bases lay in between. CDR3 sequence: CATRGLREGPYEQYF. In DNA, the CDR3 is TGTGCCACCAGGGGGTTGAGGGAGGGGCCCTACGAGCAGTACTTC.

As to this clone: This specimen includes other DNA sequences encoding the same CDR3. The chain employs TRBV7-3 and TRBJ2-1; 9 bases are a match to TRBD2. V gave up 3 bases and J gave up 7 bases; unmatched junction bases: 4. CDR1 and CDR2 from the germline V gene are SGHTA and FQGTGA. This CDR3 is built from 14 residues. The CDR3 coding sequence is TGTGCCAGCAGCTTTGCGGGAGGGCCTAATGAGCAGTTCTTC. It specifies CASSFAGGPNEQFF.

V and J are TRBV21-1 and TRBJ2-3; the DNA was not used to check the table's D call, TRBD2. TRBV21-1 is deemed a pseudogene. The CDR3 consists of 17 residues. The CDR3 DNA sequence: TGTGCCAGCAGCAAAGCCCTCGTACGGAGGTTTAGAGATACGCAGTATTTT. This gives the protein CASSKALVRRFRDTQYF.

J is TRBJ1-1 and V is TRBV27, with a weak D call TRBD1 (6 bases). The CDR3 runs to 12 residues. Germline CDR1 and CDR2: MNHEY and SMNVEV (reference sequence). V lost 5 bases, J lost 5 bases, and 9 bases lay in between. The CDR3 DNA sequence: TGTGCCAGCAGTATACAGGGTACTGAAGCTTTCTTT. Translation gives CASSIQGTEAFF.

The V call is TRBV5-1, the J call TRBJ1-2; the match to TRBD1 covers 9 bases. The V segment lost 1 base and the J segment 6 bases; nucleotides outside the gene matches: 4. The CDR3 runs 14 residues. CDR1 SGHRS and CDR2 YFSETQ come from the germline V gene. In nucleotides, the CDR3 is TGCGCCAGCAGCTTGACAGGGGGCAAAAATGGCTACACCTTC. Protein: CASSLTGGKNGYTF.

The J gene is TRBJ2-2, the V gene TRBV7-9, with 9 positions matching TRBD2. The CDR3 runs to 16 residues. V trimming: 4 bases; J trimming: 6 bases; junction bases outside the gene matches: 9. Germline CDR1 and CDR2: SEHNR and FQNEAQ (reference sequence). The DNA of the CDR3 is TGTGCCAGCAGCTCCCCCGGGAGCGGGAGGTCCGGGGAGCTGTTTTTT. Translated: CASSSPGSGRSGELFF.

The count of this clone is one. The sample contains more than one DNA sequence encoding this CDR3. This rearrangement joins TRBV6-5 to TRBJ2-7, with 10 bases lining up with TRBD2. The CDR3 consists of 16 residues. The trim removed 3 bases at V and 1 base at J, leaving 6 bases unmatched. Germline V gene data show CDR1 as MNHEY and CDR2 as SVGAGI. The CDR3 DNA sequence: TGTGCCAGCAGTTATTCCAGCGGGAGGGTATCCTACGAGCAGTACTTC. It codes for CASSYSSGRVSYEQYF.

The genes are TRBV7-6 and TRBJ2-7; no firm D call. The germline V gene has CDR1 SGHVS and CDR2 FNYEAQ. V was cut by 6 bases and J by 3 bases, with 18 bases left in between. The CDR3 loop spans 15 amino acids. The DNA of the CDR3 is TGTGCCAGCAGTCCGCCGGGCAGCCCCCTCTACGAGCAGTACTTC. This sequence encodes CASSPPGSPLYEQYF.

The CDR3 is CASSLGRGGSYEQYF. The CDR3 nucleotides are TGTGCCAGCAGCTTAGGACGCGGGGGATCCTACGAGCAGTACTTC. The V call is TRBV7-8, the J call TRBJ2-7; 7 bases agree with TRBD2. The J segment lost 1 base and the V segment lost 1 base, leaving 4 bases of the junction unmatched. The V gene's germline CDR1 is SGHVS and CDR2 FQNEAQ. This CDR3 has 15 residues.

This sequence joins TRBV15 and TRBJ2-1; 9 bases fit TRBD2. This CDR3 region has 15 residues. Germline CDR1 is LNHNV and CDR2 is YYDKDF (reference sequence). V shed 3 bases, J shed 8 bases, and the junction held 8 bases outside the gene matches. For the CDR3, the DNA is TGTGCCACCAGCAGTGGCCGACTAGCGGCGGATGAGCAGTTCTTC. Its translation is CATSSGRLAADEQFF.